Listed here are 12 T cell receptor beta chains from one sample, sequenced in a study of blood T cell repertoires in COVID-19 (TCRdb year 2020). The library came from the immunoSEQ multiplex PCR assay. This immuneACCESS table, as held by TCRdb, lists in-frame sequences with V and J called but not all clones. Of the missing ones, under half trace to an unresolved V gene in checked studies; the others have no known cause. The sample table holds around 200,000 clones, of which approximately 81% were seen once. The ten largest clones represent about 17% of the sample. Sequencing used PBMCs or T cells enriched from blood (not recorded which). The receptors come from a man aged 35-49 years who had recovered from COVID-19.

The CDR3 spells CASSSRGGSTSGVSRIYEQYF. The CDR3 coding sequence is TGTGCCAGTAGCAGCCGGGGAGGTTCGACTAGCGGAGTTAGTCGAATCTACGAGCAGTACTTC. The V call is TRBV19, the J call TRBJ2-7; 9 bases match TRBD2. The V gene end was trimmed by 6 bases and the J gene end by 3 bases; junction bases not matched to a gene: 27. The V gene's germline CDR1 is LNHDA and CDR2 SQIVND (reference sequence). This CDR3 contains 21 residues.

This clone occurred once. This chain links TRBV24-1 with TRBJ2-7; 10 bases fit TRBD2. V shed 4 bases, J shed 2 bases, and the junction held 10 bases outside the gene matches. From germline, CDR1 is KGHDR and CDR2 SFDVKD. The CDR3 extends over 17 amino acids. Here the CDR3 DNA reads TGTGCCACCAGTGACCGCGGAGGAGCGGGAGGGCCCTACGAGCAGTACTTC. As protein: CATSDRGGAGGPYEQYF.

This chain connects TRBV28 to TRBJ1-1; TRBD1 aligns across 10 bases. CDR3 size: 14 residues. From germline, CDR1 is MDHEN and CDR2 SYDVKM. V shed 5 bases, J shed 11 bases, and the junction held 11 bases outside the gene matches. CDR3 amino acids: CASSTAGQGTGAFF. Written as DNA, the CDR3 is TGTGCCAGCAGTACCGCGGGACAGGGGACCGGGGCTTTCTTT.

The rearrangement uses TRBV15 and TRBJ1-5, with TRBD1 identical over 7 bases. J lost 6 bases, V lost 1 base, and 6 bases had no gene match. The V gene's germline CDR1 is LNHNV and CDR2 YYDKDF (reference sequence). The CDR3 has 15 residues. This CDR3 reads CATSRGGQIGQPQHF. In nucleotides, the CDR3 is TGTGCCACCAGCAGAGGGGGACAGATTGGTCAGCCCCAGCATTTT.

This clone was observed a handful of times. The same CDR3 can be traced to other DNA sequences in this sample. The rearrangement uses TRBV4-1 and TRBJ2-3, with D tentatively TRBD2 (5 bases). The CDR3 consists of 13 residues. The V gene's germline CDR1 is MGHRA and CDR2 YSYEKL. Between the trimmed V and J ends, which lost 1 base and 3 bases, there was a span of 5 bases. The CDR3 sequence is CASSQAGTDTQYF. The CDR3 DNA is TGCGCCAGCAGCCAAGCGGGGACAGATACGCAGTATTTT.

This clone was found a few times. The chain combines TRBV7-3 with TRBJ2-7; TRBD1 matches at 7 bases. Unmatched junction bases numbered 16, after V lost 4 bases and J lost 1 base. Germline lookup yields CDR1 SGHTA and CDR2 FQGTGA. The CDR3 consists of 18 residues. The CDR3 region has the DNA TGTGCCAGCAGCTCGACGGACCACTCGGGACAGCTTTCCTACGAGCAGTACTTC. Protein sequence: CASSSTDHSGQLSYEQYF.

This chain uses TRBV9 with TRBJ2-3; TRBD2 is a possible D gene (6 bases). Trimming shortened V by 0 bases and J by 3 bases, and 11 bases separated the two germline ends. The CDR3 is made up of 15 amino acids. Germline CDR1 SGDLS, CDR2 YYNGEE. In nucleotides, the CDR3 is TGTGCCAGCAGCGTAGGCCCGCGGGGTACAGATACGCAGTATTTT. It translates to CASSVGPRGTDTQYF.

This chain uses TRBV13 with TRBJ2-3; 7 bases map to TRBD1. The CDR3 has 14 amino acids. The V gene end was trimmed by 4 bases and the J gene end by 4 bases; junction bases not matched to a gene: 5. Germline assignment: CDR1 PRHDT and CDR2 FYEKMQ (reference sequence). As DNA, the CDR3 is TGTGCCAGCAGCTCTACAGGGGTCCCAGATACGCAGTATTTT. Translated: CASSSTGVPDTQYF.

CDR3 nucleotides: TGTGCCAGCAGTAGAGAGCGGGACCCTTCGGAGACCCAGTACTTC. This encodes CASSRERDPSETQYF. The chain carries TRBV4-2 and TRBJ2-5; 7 nucleotides line up with TRBD2. The CDR3 runs 15 residues. Looked up from germline, CDR1 is LGHNA and CDR2 is YNFKEQ. V gave up 6 bases and J gave up 5 bases; unmatched junction bases: 12.

The chain recombines TRBV19 with TRBJ2-2; unclear D gene. The germline V gene has CDR1 LNHDA and CDR2 SQIVND (reference sequence). Trimming left V 3 bases short and J 1 base short, with 6 bases between. The CDR3 loop spans 14 amino acids. The CDR3 DNA follows: TGTGCCAGTAGTATTGGGCAGAACACCGGGGAGCTGTTTTTT. Translation gives CASSIGQNTGELFF. Using reference TRBV19 and TRBJ2-2 for the parts outside the CDR3, the full variable domain is DGGITQSPKYLFRKEGQNVTLSCEQNLNHDAMYWYRQDPGQGLRLIYYSQIVNDFQKGDIAEGYSVSREKKESFPLTVTSAQKNPTAFYLCASSIGQNTGELFFGEGSRLTVL.

The genes are TRBV11-2 and TRBJ2-1; D is unclear. Looked up from germline, CDR1 is SGHAT and CDR2 is FQNNGV. The CDR3 totals 12 residues. The V gene lost 3 bases and the J gene lost 7 bases, with 7 bases spanning the gap. The CDR3 DNA reads TGTGCCAGCAGCTTCGTGTCGAATGAGCAGTTCTTC. Protein: CASSFVSNEQFF.

The chain joins TRBV7-8 to TRBJ1-3; TRBD1 might be the D (6 bases). CDR1 is SGHVS, CDR2 FQNEAQ, per germline. Trimming took off 0 bases at V and 0 bases at J, with 9 bases between the two ends. The CDR3 covers 16 residues. CDR3 in DNA: TGTGCCAGCAGCTTAGCGGGGGCCTTCTCTGGAAACACCATATATTTT. It codes for CASSLAGAFSGNTIYF.